This TCR beta chain stems from a study of blood T cell repertoires in COVID-19. On the study more broadly: T cells, B-cell-depleted T cells, or PBMCs provided the cDNA or gDNA that served as material.

Authors' analysis steps: By means of reference gene primer amplification, nucleated cell counts were estimated. Method: immunoSEQ multiplex PCR; TCRdb's copy keeps in-frame clones and lacks some. The V and J calls and the clone size are those of that table, but D and trimming were determined from the DNA. Among 350,000 to 550,000 clones listed, approximately 90% were seen once. The CDR3 is 13 amino acids. Between the trimmed V and J ends, which lost 7 bases and 1 base, there was a span of 10 bases. Germline V lookup: CDR1 LGHNT, CDR2 FRNRAP. Sequenced material: peripheral blood. The receptor's source is a woman in her thirties with acute or convalescent COVID-19. The V gene is TRBV12-5, the J gene TRBJ1-1, with TRBD1 as a possible D gene (6 bases). The CDR3 sequence: CASVSDRNTEAFF. DNA for the CDR3: TGTGCTAGTGTTTCGGACAGGAACACTGAAGCTTTCTTT. The whole variable domain, remainder taken from reference TRBV12-5 and TRBJ1-1, is DARVTQTPRHKVTEMGQEVTMRCQPILGHNTVFWYRQTMMQGLELLAYFRNRAPLDDSGMPKDRFSAEMPDATLATLKIQPSEPRDSAVYFCASVSDRNTEAFFGQGTRLTVV.